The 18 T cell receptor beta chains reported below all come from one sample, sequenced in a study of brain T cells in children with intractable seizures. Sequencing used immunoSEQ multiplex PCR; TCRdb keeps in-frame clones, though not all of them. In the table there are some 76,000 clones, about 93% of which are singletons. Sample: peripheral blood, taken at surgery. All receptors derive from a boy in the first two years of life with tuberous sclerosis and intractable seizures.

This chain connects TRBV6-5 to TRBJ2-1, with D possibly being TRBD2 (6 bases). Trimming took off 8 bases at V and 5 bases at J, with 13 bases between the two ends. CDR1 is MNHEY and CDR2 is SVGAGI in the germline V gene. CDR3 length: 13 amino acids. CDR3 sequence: CASWRTTDNEQFF. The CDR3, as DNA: TGTGCCAGCTGGCGGACTACGGACAATGAGCAGTTCTTC.

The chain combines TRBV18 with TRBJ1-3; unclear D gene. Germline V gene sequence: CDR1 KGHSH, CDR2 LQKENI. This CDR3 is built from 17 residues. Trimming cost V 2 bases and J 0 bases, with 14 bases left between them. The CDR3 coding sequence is TGTGCCAGCTCACCATGGGTGTCCGGAATCTCTGGAAACACCATATATTTT. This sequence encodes CASSPWVSGISGNTIYF.

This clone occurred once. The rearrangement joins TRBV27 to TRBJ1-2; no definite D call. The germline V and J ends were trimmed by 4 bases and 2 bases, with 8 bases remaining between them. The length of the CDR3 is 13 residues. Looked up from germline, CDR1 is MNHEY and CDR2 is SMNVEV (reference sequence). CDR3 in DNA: TGTGCCAGCAGTTCTCACATCAACTATGGCTACACCTTC. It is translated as CASSSHINYGYTF.

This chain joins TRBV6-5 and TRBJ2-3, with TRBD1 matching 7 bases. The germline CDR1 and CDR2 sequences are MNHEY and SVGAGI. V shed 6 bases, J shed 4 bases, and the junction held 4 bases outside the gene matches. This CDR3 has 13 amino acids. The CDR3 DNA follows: TGTGCCAGCAGAGAGACAGGGCCAGATACGCAGTATTTT. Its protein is CASRETGPDTQYF.

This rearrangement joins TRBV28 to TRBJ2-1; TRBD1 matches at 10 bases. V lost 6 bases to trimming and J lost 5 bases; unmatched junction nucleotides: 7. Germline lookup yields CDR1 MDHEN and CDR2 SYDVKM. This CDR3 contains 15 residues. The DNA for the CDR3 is TGTGCCAGCAGGGACGCGGGACAGGGGAACAATGAGCAGTTCTTC. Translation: CASRDAGQGNNEQFF.

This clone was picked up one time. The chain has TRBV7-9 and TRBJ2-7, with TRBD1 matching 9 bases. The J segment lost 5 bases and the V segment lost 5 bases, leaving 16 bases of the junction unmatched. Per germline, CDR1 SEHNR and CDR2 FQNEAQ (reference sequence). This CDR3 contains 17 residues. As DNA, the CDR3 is TGTGCCAGCAGCCAGGACAGGGGTACATCTGGGAAAAACGAGCAGTACTTC. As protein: CASSQDRGTSGKNEQYF.

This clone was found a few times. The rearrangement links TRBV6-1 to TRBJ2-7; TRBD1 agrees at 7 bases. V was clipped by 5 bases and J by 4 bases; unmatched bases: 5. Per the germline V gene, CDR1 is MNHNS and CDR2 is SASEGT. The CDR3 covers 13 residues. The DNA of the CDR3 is TGTGCCAGCAGTTCCGACAGGGTGTACGAGCAGTACTTC. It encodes CASSSDRVYEQYF.

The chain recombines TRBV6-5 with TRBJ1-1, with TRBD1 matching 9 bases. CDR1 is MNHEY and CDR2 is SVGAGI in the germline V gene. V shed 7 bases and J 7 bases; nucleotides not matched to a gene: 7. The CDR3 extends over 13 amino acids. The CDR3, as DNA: TGTGCCAGCATCTTTACAGGGGGCATTGAAGCTTTCTTT. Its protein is CASIFTGGIEAFF.

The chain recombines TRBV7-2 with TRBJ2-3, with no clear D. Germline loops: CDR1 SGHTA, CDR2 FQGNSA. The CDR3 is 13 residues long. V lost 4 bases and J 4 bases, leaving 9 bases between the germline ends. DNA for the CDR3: TGTGCCAGCAGCTCGTGGGGTCCAGATACGCAGTATTTT. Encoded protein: CASSSWGPDTQYF.

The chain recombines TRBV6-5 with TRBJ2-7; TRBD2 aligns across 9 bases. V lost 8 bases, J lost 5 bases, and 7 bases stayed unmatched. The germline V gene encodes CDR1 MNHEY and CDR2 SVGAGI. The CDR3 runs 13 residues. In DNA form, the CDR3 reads TGTGCCAGCGAGAGCGGGAGGCGGCACGAGCAGTACTTC. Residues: CASESGRRHEQYF.

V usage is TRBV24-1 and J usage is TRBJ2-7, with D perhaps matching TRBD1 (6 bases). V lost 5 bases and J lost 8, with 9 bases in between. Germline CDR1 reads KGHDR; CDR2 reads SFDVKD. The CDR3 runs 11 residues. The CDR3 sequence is CATSVGAKQYF. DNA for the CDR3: TGTGCCACCAGTGTGGGGGCGAAGCAGTACTTC.

In DNA, the CDR3 is TGTGCCAGCAGCTTATTCTCCGGCTACACCTTC. This translates into CASSLFSGYTF. The V call is TRBV7-9, the J call TRBJ1-2; the D is unclear. This CDR3 is 11 amino acids long. Per the germline V gene, CDR1 is SEHNR and CDR2 is FQNEAQ (reference sequence). V was pared by 2 bases and J by 8 bases, with 6 bases between.

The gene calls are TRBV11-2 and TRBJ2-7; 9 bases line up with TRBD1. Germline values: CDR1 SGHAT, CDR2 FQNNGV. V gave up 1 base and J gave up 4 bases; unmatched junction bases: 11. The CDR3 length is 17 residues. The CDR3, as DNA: TGTGCCAGCAGCTTAGTAGGGATGTGGACAGGGGTGTACGAGCAGTACTTC. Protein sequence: CASSLVGMWTGVYEQYF.

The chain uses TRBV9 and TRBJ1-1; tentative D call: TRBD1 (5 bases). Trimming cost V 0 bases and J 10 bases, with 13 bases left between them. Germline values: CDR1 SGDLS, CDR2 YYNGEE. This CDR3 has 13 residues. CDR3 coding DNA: TGTGCCAGCAGCGTAGTAGGGGTGGGAAGAGCTTTCTTT. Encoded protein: CASSVVGVGRAFF. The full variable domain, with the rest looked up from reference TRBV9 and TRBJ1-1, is DSGVTQTPKHLITATGQRVTLRCSPRSGDLSVYWYQQSLDQGLQFLIQYYNGEERAKGNILERFSAQQFPDLHSELNLSSLELGDSALYFCASSVVGVGRAFFGQGTRLTVV.

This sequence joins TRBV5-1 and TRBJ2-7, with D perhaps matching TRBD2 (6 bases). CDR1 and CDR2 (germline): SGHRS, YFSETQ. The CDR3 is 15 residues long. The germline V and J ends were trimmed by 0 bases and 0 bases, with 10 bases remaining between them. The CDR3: CASSLGPSDSYEQYF. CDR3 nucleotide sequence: TGCGCCAGCAGCTTGGGGCCTAGCGACTCCTACGAGCAGTACTTC.

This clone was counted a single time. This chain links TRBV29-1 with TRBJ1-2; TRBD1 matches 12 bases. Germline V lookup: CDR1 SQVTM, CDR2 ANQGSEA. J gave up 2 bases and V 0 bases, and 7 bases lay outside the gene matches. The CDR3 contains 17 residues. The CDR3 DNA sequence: TGCAGCGTTGAAGATCGGGACAGGGGGCGCCGGAACTATGGCTACACCTTC. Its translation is CSVEDRDRGRRNYGYTF. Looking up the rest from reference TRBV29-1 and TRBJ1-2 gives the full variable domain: SAVISQKPSRDICQRGTSLTIQCQVDSQVTMMFWYRQQPGQSLTLIATANQGSEATYESGFVIDKFPISRPNLTFSTLTVSNMSPEDSSIYLCSVEDRDRGRRNYGYTFGSGTRLTVV.

For the CDR3, the DNA is TGTGCCTGGAGTCGGGGAGGCTACGAGCAGTACTTC. Protein sequence: CAWSRGGYEQYF. The genes are TRBV30 and TRBJ2-7, with a tentative D call TRBD2 (6 bases). The CDR3 is 12 residues long. In germline, CDR1 is GTSNPN, CDR2 SVGIG (reference sequence). Between the trimmed V and J ends, which lost 2 bases and 3 bases, there was a span of 8 bases.

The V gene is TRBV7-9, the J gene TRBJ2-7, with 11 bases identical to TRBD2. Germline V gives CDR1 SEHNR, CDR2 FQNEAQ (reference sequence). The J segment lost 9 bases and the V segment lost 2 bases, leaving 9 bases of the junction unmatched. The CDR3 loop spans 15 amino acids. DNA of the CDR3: TGTGCCAGCAGCTTAACCGGGACTAGCGGAGTGGGGCAGTACTTC. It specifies CASSLTGTSGVGQYF.